Sequencing of this T cell receptor (beta chain) was carried out in a study of blood T cell repertoires in COVID-19 (TCRdb year 2020). Regarding the complete study: Samples covering the acute and convalescent phases of COVID-19 were provided by collaborators in the United States, Italy and Spain. The prospective study material was composed of cDNA or gDNA derived from T cells, B-cell-depleted T cells, or PBMCs. Deeply sampled blood TCRbeta repertoires from subjects exposed to, actively infected with, or recovered from COVID-19 were included in the dataset. The repertoires were released in a freely available public database intended as a resource for research on the immune response to SARS-CoV-2. The samples were drawn from the first 160 participants of the ongoing ImmuneRACE study and from 1,254 subjects provided by 6 global collaborators. Sample metadata almost always included a de-identified subject ID, COVID-19 status, age in years and sex. Where available, HLA class I and class II types were taken from metadata supplied by the sample provider and were not determined by assay-based typing.

Overall study results and their limits: The amount of clinical and demographic metadata varied by source and participant and was provided uncurated.

CDR1 SEHNR and CDR2 FQNEAQ are derived from the germline V gene (reference sequence). V loses 5 bases, J loses 0 bases, and the germline ends lie 15 bases apart. The CDR3 has 16 amino acids, counting the end cysteine and phenylalanine. The sequence is cut down to CDR3 DNA, 48 bases in frame from base 1. Samples from volunteer blood donors who had recovered from COVID-19 were contributed by a second Seattle source. The collaborating institutions used their own protocols to collect whole blood in K2EDTA tubes. Collaborator samples were shipped for TCRbeta analysis as frozen whole blood, isolated PBMCs, or DNA extracted from either sample type. The immunoSEQ Assay, a bias-controlled multiplex PCR, was used to amplify TCRbeta CDR3 regions from genomic DNA. Turning to the authors' computational methods: The number of nucleated cells in each sample was estimated from the amplification of reference gene primers within the assay. Sequence reads were collapsed and filtered to measure the absolute abundance of every unique TCRbeta CDR3 rearrangement. For each sample, productive Simpson clonality was calculated as the square root of Simpson's diversity index across productive rearrangements. What TCRdb holds here is the immuneACCESS table cut down to in-frame rearrangements. Part of the clones is not present; checked against another copy, under half of the missing clones reflect an unresolved V gene, and the others are unexplained. V and J calls and clone size are copied from that table; D and trimming were computed from the DNA. This sample comprises about 250,000 clones, roughly 90% of them detected only once. The ten largest make up around 2.2% of the sample.

Concerning this clone itself: Which antigen it targets is not known. No base qualities exist here, and no much larger clone lies one base off it.

Sequencing was carried out using peripheral blood. This sequence originates from a woman in her thirties or forties who had recovered from COVID-19. The chain uses TRBV7-9 and TRBJ2-3, with a weak D call of TRBD1 (6 bases match). The nucleotides are TGTGCCAGCAGCCCGGGACACCTAAGTAGCACAGATACGCAGTATTTT. Translation gives CASSPGHLSSTDTQYF.